The subject of this entry is one T cell receptor beta chain. This sample stems from a study of blood T cell repertoires in COVID-19. Data came from immunoSEQ multiplex PCR; TCRdb stores just in-frame clones and leaves some out. The table includes some 87,000 clones, around 78% detected once. Germline values: CDR1 SEHNR, CDR2 FQNEAQ (reference sequence). CDR3 length: 13 residues. V trimming: 4 bases; J trimming: 7 bases; junction bases outside the gene matches: 7. The sequence came from a human donor in a cohort sampled during active COVID-19. Sequenced input: peripheral blood. The chain combines TRBV7-9 with TRBJ2-7; 7 positions agree with TRBD2. CDR3 DNA sequence: TGTGCCAGCAGCTCCGGGGACTATGGAGAGCAGTACGTC. Its protein product is CASSSGDYGEQYV.